Shown below are 32 T cell receptor beta chains from a single sample sequenced in a study of OX40 agonist ivuxolimab in advanced cancers. Data came from immunoSEQ multiplex PCR; TCRdb stores just in-frame clones and leaves some out. This table has roughly 60,000 clones, roughly 85% appearing once. Sample: CD4+ or CD8+ T cells sorted from blood, taken in a trial of the OX40 agonist ivuxolimab. These receptor sequences come from an adult with an advanced solid tumor such as melanoma, head and neck, liver or kidney cancer.

A few counts support this clone. CDR3 residues: CASSPGGRSYEQYF. CDR3 sequence (DNA): TGTGCCAGCTCACCAGGGGGACGCTCCTACGAGCAGTACTTC. The chain couples TRBV18 to TRBJ2-7; tentatively, D is TRBD1 or TRBD2 (5 bases each). Trimming shortened V by 2 bases and J by 0 bases, and 8 bases separated the two germline ends. The CDR3 is 14 amino acids. CDR1 and CDR2 (germline): KGHSH, LQKENI. Using reference TRBV18 and TRBJ2-7 for the parts outside the CDR3, the full variable domain is NAGVMQNPRHLVRRRGQEARLRCSPMKGHSHVYWYRQLPEEGLKFMVYLQKENIIDESGMPKERFSAEFPKEGPSILRIQQVVRGDSAAYFCASSPGGRSYEQYFGPGTRLTVT.

This clone was seen only once. The chain carries TRBV4-1 and TRBJ2-1; 10 positions agree with TRBD2. CDR1 and CDR2 (germline): MGHRA, YSYEKL. The CDR3 loop spans 16 amino acids. Trimming took 2 bases from V and 4 from J; bases not matched to a gene: 5. This chain's CDR3 is CASSQPTSGRYNEQFF. CDR3 DNA: TGCGCCAGCAGCCAACCGACTAGCGGGCGGTACAATGAGCAGTTCTTC.

CDR3 nucleotide sequence: TGTGCCAGTAGTGTGACAGGGGGCGGCTACAATGAGCAGTTCTTC. Translation gives CASSVTGGGYNEQFF. This chain joins TRBV19 and TRBJ2-1; 10 bases fit TRBD1. The CDR3 length is 15 residues. From germline, CDR1 is LNHDA and CDR2 SQIVND (reference sequence). Trimming removed 5 bases from V and 3 bases from J; junction bases left unmatched: 4. Based on the CDR3 plus reference TRBV19 and TRBJ2-1, the full variable domain is DGGITQSPKYLFRKEGQNVTLSCEQNLNHDAMYWYRQDPGQGLRLIYYSQIVNDFQKGDIAEGYSVSREKKESFPLTVTSAQKNPTAFYLCASSVTGGGYNEQFFGPGTRLTVL.

J is TRBJ2-1 and V is TRBV9, with 12 bases that match TRBD2. After removal of 0 bases from V and 7 bases from J, the junction contained 8 bases not matched to a gene. The length of the CDR3 is 17 residues. CDR1 is SGDLS, CDR2 YYNGEE, per germline. CDR3 sequence: CASSVALGLAGPNEQFF. CDR3 coding DNA: TGTGCCAGCAGCGTAGCCCTTGGACTAGCGGGACCAAATGAGCAGTTCTTC.

The chain employs TRBV29-1 and TRBJ1-1; no firm D call. Germline V gene lookup returns CDR1 SQVTM and CDR2 ANQGSEA. V lost 8 bases to trimming and J lost 3 bases, with 13 bases between them. The CDR3 is 12 residues long. In nucleotides, the CDR3 is TGCAGCACCTACTCGGGGTACACTGAAGCTTTCTTT. Translated: CSTYSGYTEAFF.

The chain links TRBV7-9 to TRBJ1-6; a weak D match, TRBD1 (5 bases). V was trimmed by 2 bases and J by 10 bases, leaving 15 bases between them. Germline-derived CDR1 and CDR2 are SEHNR and FQNEAQ (reference sequence). CDR3 length: 15 residues. CDR3 coding DNA: TGTGCCAGCAGCTTACGGCAGGGAAAGGAATCACCCCTCCACTTT. This encodes CASSLRQGKESPLHF.

This chain joins TRBV9 and TRBJ2-3; D is unresolved. The CDR3 sequence is 13 residues long. Trimming removed 0 bases from V and 1 base from J, with 3 bases in between. The germline V gene has CDR1 SGDLS and CDR2 YYNGEE. The CDR3 DNA is TGTGCCAGCAGCGTAGAAGGCACAGATACGCAGTATTTT. It encodes CASSVEGTDTQYF. Variable domain in full (rest from reference TRBV9 and TRBJ2-3): DSGVTQTPKHLITATGQRVTLRCSPRSGDLSVYWYQQSLDQGLQFLIQYYNGEERAKGNILERFSAQQFPDLHSELNLSSLELGDSALYFCASSVEGTDTQYFGPGTRLTVL.

The chain uses TRBV5-1 and TRBJ2-1, with 7 positions matching TRBD1. CDR3 size: 16 residues. Germline trimming cut 3 bases from V and 3 bases from J; bases unmatched to any gene: 9. Germline lookup yields CDR1 SGHRS and CDR2 YFSETQ. CDR3 region: CASSSHPRQGYNEQFF. CDR3 nucleotide sequence: TGCGCCAGCAGCTCCCACCCCCGACAGGGCTACAATGAGCAGTTCTTC.

This sequence joins TRBV7-9 and TRBJ1-5; 8 bases align to TRBD1. CDR1 SEHNR and CDR2 FQNEAQ come from the germline V gene (reference sequence). V trimming: 5 bases; J trimming: 7 bases; junction bases outside the gene matches: 7. The CDR3 covers 14 residues. The CDR3 sequence is CASSQDRGGQPQHF. The CDR3 DNA reads as TGTGCCAGCAGCCAAGACAGGGGAGGCCAGCCCCAGCATTTT.

This clone was seen more than once but under ten times. The chain recombines TRBV29-1 with TRBJ2-3; D is uncertain. The CDR3 contains 14 residues. CDR1 is SQVTM and CDR2 is ANQGSEA in the germline V gene. The V gene lost 3 bases and the J gene lost 1 base, with 11 bases spanning the gap. The CDR3 reads CSVDVTRGTDTQYF. The CDR3 nucleotides are TGCAGCGTTGACGTGACAAGGGGCACAGATACGCAGTATTTT.

A single count supports this clone. The CDR3 DNA reads as TGTGCCAGCAGCTCCGGACTAGCGGGAGCCTACCAAGAGACCCAGTACTTC. As protein: CASSSGLAGAYQETQYF. V gene TRBV7-9 combines with J gene TRBJ2-5; 13 bases fit TRBD2. Germline V gives CDR1 SEHNR, CDR2 FQNEAQ (reference sequence). The CDR3 runs to 17 residues. Trimming cost V 4 bases and J 0 bases; bases outside gene matches: 5.

The chain couples TRBV30 to TRBJ1-5, with 9 bases identical to TRBD1. Germline V gene lookup returns CDR1 GTSNPN and CDR2 SVGIG (reference sequence). This CDR3 is built from 18 residues. J lost 3 bases, V lost 5 bases, and 17 bases had no gene match. Here the CDR3 reads CAWARGGQGLFPNQPQHF. The CDR3 DNA reads as TGTGCCTGGGCACGGGGGGGACAGGGTTTATTTCCCAATCAGCCCCAGCATTTT.

This chain uses TRBV5-4 with TRBJ2-3, with D tentatively TRBD1 or TRBD2 (6 bases each). The CDR3 contains 14 residues. In germline, CDR1 is SGHNT, CDR2 YYREEE (reference sequence). Trimming cost V 3 bases and J 1 base, with 9 bases left between them. CDR3 coding DNA: TGTGCCAGCAGCTGGGGGGCCGGCACAGATACGCAGTATTTT. Amino acid sequence: CASSWGAGTDTQYF. Looking up the rest from reference TRBV5-4 and TRBJ2-3 gives the full variable domain: ETGVTQSPTHLIKTRGQQVTLRCSSQSGHNTVSWYQQALGQGPQFIFQYYREEENGRGNFPPRFSGLQFPNYSSELNVNALELDDSALYLCASSWGAGTDTQYFGPGTRLTVL.

The chain has TRBV28 and TRBJ2-6; D not certain. Trimming removed 6 bases from V and 2 bases from J, with 14 bases in between. CDR1 is MDHEN, CDR2 SYDVKM, per germline. This CDR3 region has 16 residues. This CDR3 reads CASSKTMTTGANVLTF. The CDR3 region has the DNA TGTGCCAGCAGCAAAACCATGACAACTGGGGCCAACGTCCTGACTTTC.

The chain has TRBV28 and TRBJ1-2, with D hard to call. The V and J ends lost 7 bases and 8 bases respectively, with 23 bases between them. Germline CDR1 and CDR2: MDHEN and SYDVKM. There are 15 residues in the CDR3. The CDR3 here is CASTPPTRGYGGYTF. The CDR3 DNA sequence: TGTGCCAGCACCCCACCCACTCGAGGGTATGGCGGCTACACCTTC.

The chain links TRBV7-9 to TRBJ2-1, with 10 bases fitting TRBD2. This CDR3 region has 15 residues. Germline V gene sequence: CDR1 SEHNR, CDR2 FQNEAQ (reference sequence). Losses at the gene ends were 2 bases for V and 8 bases for J; bases not matched to a gene: 6. This chain's CDR3 is CASSLRRLAGDEQFF. CDR3 bases: TGTGCCAGCAGCTTACGGCGTCTAGCGGGAGATGAGCAGTTCTTC.

This chain connects TRBV7-2 to TRBJ2-7, with a possible D match to TRBD1 (6 bases). This CDR3 is 14 amino acids long. The V and J ends lost 5 bases and 3 bases respectively, with 14 bases between them. CDR1 is SGHTA and CDR2 is FQGNSA in the germline V gene. The CDR3 coding sequence is TGTGCCAGCAGCGTGGGACACTCGAGCTACGAGCAGTACTTC. Amino acids: CASSVGHSSYEQYF.

This sequence joins TRBV6-1 and TRBJ1-5; D is unresolved. The CDR3 has 16 residues. V was cut by 0 bases and J by 4 bases, with 13 bases left in between. Germline values: CDR1 MNHNS, CDR2 SASEGT. The CDR3 is CASSEALGGTNQPQHF. As DNA, the CDR3 is TGTGCCAGCAGTGAAGCGCTAGGAGGAACTAATCAGCCCCAGCATTTT.

The rearrangement joins TRBV6-5 to TRBJ2-5; D is undetermined. Germline-derived CDR1 and CDR2 are MNHEY and SVGAGI. Trimming left V 6 bases short and J 4 bases short, with 12 bases between. The CDR3 contains 13 residues. The CDR3: CASSLRVSETQYF. The CDR3 nucleotides read TGTGCCAGCAGCTTAAGGGTTTCAGAGACCCAGTACTTC.

The genes are TRBV29-1 and TRBJ2-7; D tentatively fits TRBD1 or TRBD2 (6 bases each). Germline-derived CDR1 and CDR2 are SQVTM and ANQGSEA. The CDR3 runs 12 residues. The germline V and J ends were trimmed by 6 bases and 6 bases, with 15 bases remaining between them. The CDR3: CSVDKKGGEQYF. The CDR3 DNA sequence: TGCAGCGTCGATAAAAAGGGGGGCGAGCAGTACTTC.

The CDR3 DNA reads as TGTGCCAGTAAGGAGGTAGGAGAAAATCAGCCCCAGCATTTT. Protein: CASKEVGENQPQHF. The gene calls are TRBV19 and TRBJ1-5, with unresolved D. The CDR3 has 14 residues. In germline, CDR1 is LNHDA, CDR2 SQIVND (reference sequence). The V end was cut by 7 bases, the J end by 4 bases, with 14 bases between. Looking up the rest from reference TRBV19 and TRBJ1-5 gives the full variable domain: DGGITQSPKYLFRKEGQNVTLSCEQNLNHDAMYWYRQDPGQGLRLIYYSQIVNDFQKGDIAEGYSVSREKKESFPLTVTSAQKNPTAFYLCASKEVGENQPQHFGDGTRLSIL.

The V gene is TRBV7-2, the J gene TRBJ1-5, with D possibly being TRBD1 (5 bases). The V and J ends lost 2 bases and 2 bases respectively, with 10 bases between them. This CDR3 comprises 15 residues. Germline CDR1 is SGHTA and CDR2 is FQGNSA. The CDR3 sequence: CASSLLGDGNQPQHF. The CDR3 coding sequence is TGTGCCAGCAGCTTATTGGGGGACGGCAATCAGCCCCAGCATTTT. Together with reference TRBV7-2 and TRBJ1-5, the CDR3 gives the full variable domain: GAGVSQSPSNKVTEKGKDVELRCDPISGHTALYWYRQSLGQGLEFLIYFQGNSAPDKSGLPSDRFSAERTGGSVSTLTIQRTQQEDSAVYLCASSLLGDGNQPQHFGDGTRLSIL.

This chain joins TRBV2 and TRBJ2-5; D is possibly TRBD1 or TRBD2 (6 bases each). V lost 9 bases, J lost 5 bases, and 22 bases lay in between. This CDR3 has 15 residues. The germline V gene has CDR1 SNHLY and CDR2 FYNNEI. CDR3 in DNA: TGTGCCAGAAGCAAGGGGGTGGAGGGCCAGGAGACCCAGTACTTC. As protein: CARSKGVEGQETQYF.

This clone was observed once. This chain links TRBV5-1 with TRBJ2-7; D unclear. The CDR3 runs 14 residues. Per germline, CDR1 SGHRS and CDR2 YFSETQ. Trimming pared 0 bases from V and 6 bases from J, leaving 13 bases between. This CDR3 reads CASSLGTVVIEQYF. CDR3 DNA sequence: TGCGCCAGCAGCTTGGGTACTGTGGTTATCGAGCAGTACTTC.

The chain uses TRBV27 and TRBJ2-3; TRBD1 aligns across 7 bases. CDR1 is MNHEY, CDR2 SMNVEV, per germline (reference sequence). CDR3 length equals 13 residues. With V trimmed by 8 bases and J by 7 bases, 9 bases remained unmatched. DNA of the CDR3: TGTGCCAGCCGGGTAGGGACAGAAAATACGCAGTATTTT. Translating it yields CASRVGTENTQYF.

V is TRBV2 and J is TRBJ2-1, with 9 bases matching TRBD2. The germline V gene has CDR1 SNHLY and CDR2 FYNNEI. The junction had 2 bases not matched to a gene; V was cut back by 3 bases and J by 2 bases. The CDR3 consists of 15 residues. The chain's CDR3 is CASSEGTSTYNEQFF. In DNA, the CDR3 is TGTGCCAGCAGTGAGGGGACTAGCACCTACAATGAGCAGTTCTTC.

The chain recombines TRBV10-1 with TRBJ2-7; 7 bases agree with TRBD2. With 2 bases clipped from V and 3 bases from J, the junction kept 16 bases outside the gene matches. Germline values: CDR1 WNHNN, CDR2 SYGVQD (reference sequence). The CDR3 totals 18 residues. In nucleotides, the CDR3 is TGCGCCAGCAGTGAGCCTCCCCCCGGGCGGGAGCGGGGCTACGAGCAGTACTTC. Protein sequence: CASSEPPPGRERGYEQYF.

The chain combines TRBV28 with TRBJ1-2; D gene ambiguous. Trimming stripped 7 bases from V and 1 base from J, with 7 bases between. The CDR3 runs 12 residues. Germline V gene sequence: CDR1 MDHEN, CDR2 SYDVKM. The DNA of the CDR3 is TGTGCCAGCATGGCCATTAACTATGGCTACACCTTC. Protein sequence: CASMAINYGYTF.

In DNA, the CDR3 is TGTGCCAGCAGCTTACTTTCTCCCCGACAGGGCGGCAATCAGCCCCAGCATTTT. Residues: CASSLLSPRQGGNQPQHF. The chain joins TRBV7-8 to TRBJ1-5; TRBD1 matches 7 bases. This CDR3 is 18 amino acids long. Germline CDR1 reads SGHVS; CDR2 reads FQNEAQ. Losses at the gene ends were 2 bases for V and 2 bases for J; bases not matched to a gene: 12.

This sequence joins TRBV20-1 and TRBJ1-2; D gene ambiguous. The CDR3 has 11 amino acids. V dropped 5 bases and J dropped 2 bases, with 6 bases sitting between them. CDR1 is DFQATT and CDR2 is SNEGSKA in the germline V gene (reference sequence). The CDR3 DNA sequence: TGCAGTGCTTCCCCCAACTATGGCTACACCTTC. The encoded protein is CSASPNYGYTF.

The rearrangement joins TRBV7-2 to TRBJ1-5; the D gene is possibly TRBD1 (6 bases). Germline CDR1 reads SGHTA; CDR2 reads FQGNSA. The CDR3 runs to 13 residues. Trimming pared 5 bases from V and 7 bases from J, leaving 12 bases between. The CDR3 sequence is CASSPDRKQPQHF. The CDR3 bases are TGTGCCAGCAGCCCCGACAGGAAGCAGCCCCAGCATTTT.

The chain uses TRBV7-2 and TRBJ2-1; TRBD2 matches 8 bases. J gave up 5 bases and V 4 bases, and 4 bases lay outside the gene matches. The CDR3 is 14 amino acids. Germline values: CDR1 SGHTA, CDR2 FQGNSA. This chain's CDR3 is CASSSRTSNNEQFF. In nucleotides, the CDR3 is TGTGCCAGCAGCTCGCGGACTAGCAACAATGAGCAGTTCTTC.